This is a list of T cell receptor beta chains from one sample in a study of CD8 T cells in Susac syndrome. Using its own MiXCR run on the immunoSEQ multiplex PCR reads, TCRdb lists one record per CDR3 protein. The sample yields around 220,000 distinct CDR3 sequences, around nine tenths seen once. Sequenced input: CD8+ T cells from PBMCs. Receptor source: a human donor with multiple sclerosis. Each CDR3 is given with its conserved first and last residue. The D gene is left open where the match is weak.

d_call	j_call	v_call	cdr3_nt	cdr3_aa
.	TRBJ2-2	TRBV6-5	TGTGCCAGCAGGGACAACGGGGAGCTGTTTTTT	CASRDNGELFF
TRBD2	TRBJ2-1	TRBV20-1	TGCAGTGCTAGAGGACAGACTAGCGGGTGGCTATACAATGAGCAGTTCTTC	CSARGQTSGWLYNEQFF
TRBD1	TRBJ2-5	TRBV2	TGTGCCAGCAGTGACAGGGACAGGTTGCAAGAGACCCAGTACTTC	CASSDRDRLQETQYF
TRBD2	TRBJ2-1	TRBV9	TGTGCCAGCAGCGTAGATCTAGCGGGGTTGGAGCAGTTCTTC	CASSVDLAGLEQFF
.	TRBJ1-3	TRBV7-9	TGTGCCAGCAGCTTAGCGAGGAACAACCATGGAAACACCATATATTTT	CASSLARNNHGNTIYF
.	TRBJ2-5	TRBV24-1	TGTGCCACCAGTGAAAGGGCCCGCGAGGGGTTGGGAGAGACCCAGTACTTC	CATSERAREGLGETQYF
.	TRBJ2-2	TRBV5-4	TGTGCCAGCAGCCCTTCAGGGGGGGGCACCGGGGAGCTGTTTTTT	CASSPSGGGTGELFF
.	TRBJ2-6	TRBV28	TGTGCCAGCAGTTTCAGCAGGGGCTCCTCTGGGGCCAACGTCCTGACTTTC	CASSFSRGSSGANVLTF
.	TRBJ1-2	TRBV5-1	TGCGCCAGCAGCGGAGAGACCTATGGCTACACCTTC	CASSGETYGYTF
.	TRBJ1-4	TRBV30	TGTGCCTGGAGTGTGCCGCACTTTGATGAAAAACTGTTTTTT	CAWSVPHFDEKLFF
.	TRBJ1-5	TRBV4-1	TGCGCCAGCAGCCAAGTTCCCGGTCAGCCCCAGCATTTT	CASSQVPGQPQHF
TRBD1	TRBJ2-6	TRBV29-1	TGCAGCGTCGCAACTGTCCGGGACAGGGGGCCTGGGGCCAACGTCCTGACTTTC	CSVATVRDRGPGANVLTF